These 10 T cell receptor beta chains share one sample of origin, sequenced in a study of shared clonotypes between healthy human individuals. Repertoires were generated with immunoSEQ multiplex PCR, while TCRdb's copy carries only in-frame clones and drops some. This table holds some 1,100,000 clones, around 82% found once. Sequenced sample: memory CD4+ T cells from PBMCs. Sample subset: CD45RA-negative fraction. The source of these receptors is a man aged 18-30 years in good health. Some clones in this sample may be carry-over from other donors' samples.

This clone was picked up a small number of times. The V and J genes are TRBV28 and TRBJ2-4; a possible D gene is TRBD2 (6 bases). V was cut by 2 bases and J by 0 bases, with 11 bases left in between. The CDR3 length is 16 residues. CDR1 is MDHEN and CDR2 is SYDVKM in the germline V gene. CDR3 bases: TGTGCCAGCAGTTTAATGCAGGGACTAGCCAAAAACATTCAGTACTTC. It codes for CASSLMQGLAKNIQYF.

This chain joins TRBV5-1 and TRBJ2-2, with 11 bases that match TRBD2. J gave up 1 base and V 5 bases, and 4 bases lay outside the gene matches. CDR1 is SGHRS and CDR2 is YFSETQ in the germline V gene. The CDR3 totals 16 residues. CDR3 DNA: TGCGCCAGCAGGACCGGGACTAGCGGGAACACCGGGGAGCTGTTTTTT. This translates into CASRTGTSGNTGELFF.

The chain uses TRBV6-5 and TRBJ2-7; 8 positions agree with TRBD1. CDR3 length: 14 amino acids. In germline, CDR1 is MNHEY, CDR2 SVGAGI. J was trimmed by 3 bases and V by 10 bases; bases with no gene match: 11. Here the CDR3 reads CAIDQTTGGYEQYF. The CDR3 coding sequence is TGTGCCATCGACCAAACAACAGGGGGCTACGAGCAGTACTTC.

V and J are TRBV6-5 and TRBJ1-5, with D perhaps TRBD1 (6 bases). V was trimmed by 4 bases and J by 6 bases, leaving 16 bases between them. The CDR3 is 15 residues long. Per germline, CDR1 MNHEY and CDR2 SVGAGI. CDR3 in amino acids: CASSSGGGPSQPQHF. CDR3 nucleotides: TGTGCCAGCAGTTCCGGGGGCGGACCCAGTCAGCCCCAGCATTTT.

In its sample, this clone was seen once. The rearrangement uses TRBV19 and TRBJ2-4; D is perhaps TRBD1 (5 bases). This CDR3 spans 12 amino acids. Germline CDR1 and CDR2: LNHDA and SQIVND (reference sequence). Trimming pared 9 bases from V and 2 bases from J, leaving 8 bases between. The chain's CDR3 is CASGQTKNIQYF. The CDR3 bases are TGTGCCAGCGGACAAACCAAAAACATTCAGTACTTC.

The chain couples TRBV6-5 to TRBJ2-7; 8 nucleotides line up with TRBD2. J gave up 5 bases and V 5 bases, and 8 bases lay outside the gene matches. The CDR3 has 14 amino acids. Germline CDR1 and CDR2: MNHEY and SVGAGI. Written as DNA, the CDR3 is TGTGCCAGCAGTAACCCGGGGGGGAGAAACGAGCAGTACTTC. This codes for CASSNPGGRNEQYF.

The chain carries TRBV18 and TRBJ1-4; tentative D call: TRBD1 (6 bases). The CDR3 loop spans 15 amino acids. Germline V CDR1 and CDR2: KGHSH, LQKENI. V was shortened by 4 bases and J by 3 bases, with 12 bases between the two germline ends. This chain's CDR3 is CASSLSGQPNEKLFF. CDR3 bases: TGTGCCAGCTCACTATCAGGACAGCCTAATGAAAAACTGTTTTTT.

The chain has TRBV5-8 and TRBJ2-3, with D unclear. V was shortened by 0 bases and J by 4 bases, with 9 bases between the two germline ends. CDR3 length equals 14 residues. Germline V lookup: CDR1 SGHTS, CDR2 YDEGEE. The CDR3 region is CASSLVGYADTQYF. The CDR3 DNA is TGTGCCAGCAGCTTGGTTGGATATGCAGATACGCAGTATTTT.

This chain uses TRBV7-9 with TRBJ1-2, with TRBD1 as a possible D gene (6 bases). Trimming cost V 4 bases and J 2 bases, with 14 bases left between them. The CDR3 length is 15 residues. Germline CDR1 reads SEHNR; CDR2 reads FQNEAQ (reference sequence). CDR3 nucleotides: TGTGCCAGCAGCTACAAGGGGGGCAGAAACTATGGCTACACCTTC. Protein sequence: CASSYKGGRNYGYTF.

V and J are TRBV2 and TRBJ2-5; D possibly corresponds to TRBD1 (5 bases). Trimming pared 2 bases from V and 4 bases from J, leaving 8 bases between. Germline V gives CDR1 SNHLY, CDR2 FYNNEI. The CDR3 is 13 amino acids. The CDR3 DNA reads TGTGCCAGCAGTGAACAGGGAATAGAGACCCAGTACTTC. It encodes CASSEQGIETQYF. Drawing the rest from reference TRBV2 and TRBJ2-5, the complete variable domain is EPEVTQTPSHQVTQMGQEVILRCVPISNHLYFYWYRQILGQKVEFLVSFYNNEISEKSEIFDDQFSVERPDGSNFTLKIRSTKLEDSAMYFCASSEQGIETQYFGPGTRLLVL.